This is a list of T cell receptor beta chains from one sample in a study of control samples from healthy donors and cancer patients. Sequencing was performed with immunoSEQ multiplex PCR; in TCRdb, only in-frame clones are kept and a portion is missing. Counted here are about 84,000 clones, roughly nine tenths occurring once; the ten biggest clones make up approximately 16%. The sample taken for sequencing was blood. The receptors shown here come from a man aged 45-65 years in good health. Both conserved end residues are trimmed from each CDR3. D genes are given only for firm matches.

d_gene: TRBD1
j_gene: TRBJ1-1
v_gene: TRBV29-1
CDR3aa: SVLPYDRVGTEAF

d_gene: -
j_gene: TRBJ2-3
v_gene: TRBV29-1
CDR3aa: SVARLEESTDTQY

d_gene: -
j_gene: TRBJ2-7
v_gene: TRBV21-1
CDR3aa: ASSTNPVGAEQY

d_gene: -
j_gene: TRBJ1-1
v_gene: TRBV7-2
CDR3aa: ASSLKRETEAF

d_gene: -
j_gene: TRBJ2-6
v_gene: TRBV6-2/TRBV6-3
CDR3aa: ASSYQGPLV

d_gene: -
j_gene: TRBJ1-2
v_gene: TRBV10-3
CDR3aa: ATENRDYGYT

d_gene: -
j_gene: TRBJ2-7
v_gene: TRBV24-1
CDR3aa: ATSDSEYEQY

d_gene: -
j_gene: TRBJ2-1
v_gene: TRBV6-1
CDR3aa: ASSDLLAGRNEQF

d_gene: -
j_gene: TRBJ2-7
v_gene: TRBV7-6
CDR3aa: ASSKDIRAYEQY

d_gene: TRBD1
j_gene: TRBJ1-6
v_gene: TRBV14
CDR3aa: ASSQKLRTGVADSPLH

d_gene: TRBD1
j_gene: TRBJ1-3
v_gene: TRBV2
CDR3aa: ASKDRGFGNTIY

d_gene: TRBD2
j_gene: TRBJ2-3
v_gene: TRBV14
CDR3aa: ASSPLAGDTDTQY

d_gene: -
j_gene: TRBJ2-4
v_gene: TRBV6-5
CDR3aa: ASKDLNIQY

d_gene: -
j_gene: TRBJ1-5
v_gene: TRBV28
CDR3aa: ASAQGNQPQH

d_gene: -
j_gene: TRBJ1-5
v_gene: TRBV7-6
CDR3aa: ASSLEGGDNQPQH

d_gene: -
j_gene: TRBJ1-3
v_gene: TRBV6-5
CDR3aa: ASTLTGLSGNTIY

d_gene: -
j_gene: TRBJ1-2
v_gene: TRBV27
CDR3aa: ASSPWTAGAYGYT

d_gene: -
j_gene: TRBJ1-4
v_gene: TRBV7-9
CDR3aa: ASQGSNEKLF

d_gene: -
j_gene: TRBJ2-7
v_gene: TRBV27
CDR3aa: ASSLTPGLGYEQY

d_gene: -
j_gene: TRBJ2-2
v_gene: TRBV30
CDR3aa: AWSGAPGTGELF

d_gene: -
j_gene: TRBJ1-1
v_gene: TRBV7-2
CDR3aa: ASSNQIRGTEAF

d_gene: -
j_gene: TRBJ1-4
v_gene: TRBV12-3/TRBV12-4
CDR3aa: ASSLGVYEKLF

d_gene: -
j_gene: TRBJ1-5
v_gene: TRBV12-5
CDR3aa: ASGGIGGSEPQH

d_gene: TRBD1
j_gene: TRBJ1-1
v_gene: TRBV3-1/TRBV3-2
CDR3aa: ASSQGGAGGTEAF

d_gene: -
j_gene: TRBJ1-2
v_gene: TRBV6-5
CDR3aa: ASSSGSGYYGYT

d_gene: -
j_gene: TRBJ1-6
v_gene: TRBV2
CDR3aa: ASSGQTSPLH

d_gene: -
j_gene: TRBJ1-1
v_gene: TRBV6-5
CDR3aa: ASSYWGGARDTEAF

d_gene: -
j_gene: TRBJ1-5
v_gene: TRBV25-1
CDR3aa: ASSEWGYNQPQH

d_gene: -
j_gene: TRBJ1-4
v_gene: TRBV21-1
CDR3aa: ASSKDIRTGTGLLVREKLF

d_gene: -
j_gene: TRBJ2-3
v_gene: TRBV5-1
CDR3aa: ASSFGTGTDTQY

d_gene: -
j_gene: TRBJ1-1
v_gene: TRBV7-2
CDR3aa: ASSLGGNLNTEAF

d_gene: -
j_gene: TRBJ1-3
v_gene: TRBV19
CDR3aa: ASSYSGNTIY

d_gene: -
j_gene: TRBJ1-5
v_gene: TRBV24-1
CDR3aa: ATSDGASRPQH

d_gene: -
j_gene: TRBJ1-6
v_gene: TRBV6-5
CDR3aa: ASSITGNSPLH

d_gene: -
j_gene: TRBJ2-3
v_gene: TRBV7-2
CDR3aa: ASSSGQLQY

d_gene: TRBD1
j_gene: TRBJ1-5
v_gene: TRBV6-6
CDR3aa: ASSLTGDSSNQPQH

d_gene: TRBD1
j_gene: TRBJ1-1
v_gene: TRBV9
CDR3aa: ASSAGDRGETF

d_gene: TRBD1
j_gene: TRBJ1-4
v_gene: TRBV4-3
CDR3aa: ASSPFPTGNEKLF

d_gene: -
j_gene: TRBJ2-7
v_gene: TRBV15
CDR3aa: ATSRGNRDLDEQY

d_gene: TRBD1
j_gene: TRBJ1-1
v_gene: TRBV29-1
CDR3aa: SGDRGREAF

d_gene: -
j_gene: TRBJ2-2
v_gene: TRBV18
CDR3aa: ASSPNSLGELF

d_gene: -
j_gene: TRBJ1-2
v_gene: TRBV24-1
CDR3aa: ATSDFRGTAGYT

d_gene: -
j_gene: TRBJ2-2
v_gene: TRBV10-3
CDR3aa: AISGGPTGGELF

d_gene: TRBD1
j_gene: TRBJ2-4
v_gene: TRBV9
CDR3aa: ASSAEDGTELAKNIQY

d_gene: -
j_gene: TRBJ1-5
v_gene: TRBV3-1/TRBV3-2
CDR3aa: ASSQGTHNQPQH

d_gene: -
j_gene: TRBJ1-4
v_gene: TRBV7-2
CDR3aa: ASSLERGGEKLF

d_gene: TRBD1
j_gene: TRBJ1-6
v_gene: TRBV10-1
CDR3aa: ASSEGQGASPLH

d_gene: TRBD1
j_gene: TRBJ1-6
v_gene: TRBV29-1
CDR3aa: SVGDRSNSPLH

d_gene: -
j_gene: TRBJ2-1
v_gene: TRBV7-2
CDR3aa: ASSPQSFGNEQF

d_gene: TRBD2
j_gene: TRBJ2-1
v_gene: TRBV10-2
CDR3aa: ASTARGGHHYNEQF

d_gene: -
j_gene: TRBJ1-2
v_gene: TRBV10-3
CDR3aa: AISDQTGPRYGYT

d_gene: TRBD1
j_gene: TRBJ2-2
v_gene: TRBV30
CDR3aa: AYRDRGTGELF

d_gene: -
j_gene: TRBJ1-3
v_gene: TRBV5-6
CDR3aa: ASSSGHAHSGNTIY

d_gene: -
j_gene: TRBJ1-5
v_gene: TRBV19
CDR3aa: ASSLQSSNQPQH

d_gene: -
j_gene: TRBJ2-5
v_gene: TRBV7-9
CDR3aa: ASSLYGRTVHQETQY

d_gene: -
j_gene: TRBJ1-4
v_gene: TRBV11-3
CDR3aa: ASSPSTRMF

d_gene: TRBD2
j_gene: TRBJ2-5
v_gene: TRBV7-9
CDR3aa: ASSSGTSGSGPQETQY

d_gene: -
j_gene: TRBJ1-4
v_gene: TRBV19
CDR3aa: ASSTSYSKLF